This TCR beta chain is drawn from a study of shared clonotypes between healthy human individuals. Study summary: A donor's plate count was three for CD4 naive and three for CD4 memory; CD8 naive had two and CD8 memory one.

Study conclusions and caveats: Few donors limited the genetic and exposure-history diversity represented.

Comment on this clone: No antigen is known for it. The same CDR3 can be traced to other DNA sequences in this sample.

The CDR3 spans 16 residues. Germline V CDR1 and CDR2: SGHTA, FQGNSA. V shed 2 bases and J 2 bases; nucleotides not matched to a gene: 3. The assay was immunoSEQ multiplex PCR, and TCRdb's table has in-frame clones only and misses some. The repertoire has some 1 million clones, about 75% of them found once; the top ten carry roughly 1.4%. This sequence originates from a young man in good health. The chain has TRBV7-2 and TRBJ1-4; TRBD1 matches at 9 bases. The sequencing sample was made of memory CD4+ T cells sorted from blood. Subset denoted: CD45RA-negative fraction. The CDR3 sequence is CASSLRQGGTNEKLFF. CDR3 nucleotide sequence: TGTGCCAGCAGCTTAAGACAGGGGGGGACTAATGAAAAACTGTTTTTT.